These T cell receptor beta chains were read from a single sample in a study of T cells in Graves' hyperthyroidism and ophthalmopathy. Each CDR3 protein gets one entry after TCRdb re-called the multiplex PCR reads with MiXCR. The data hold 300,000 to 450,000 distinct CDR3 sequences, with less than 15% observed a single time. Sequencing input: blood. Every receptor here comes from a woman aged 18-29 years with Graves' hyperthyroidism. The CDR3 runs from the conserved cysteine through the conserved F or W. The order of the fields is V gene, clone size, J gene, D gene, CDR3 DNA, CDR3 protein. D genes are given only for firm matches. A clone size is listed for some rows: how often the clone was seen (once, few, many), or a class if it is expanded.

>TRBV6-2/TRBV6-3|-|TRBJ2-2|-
TGTGCCATCAGGTCACACCCCCCAACCGGGGAGCTGTTTTTT
CAIRSHPPTGELFF
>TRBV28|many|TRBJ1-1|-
TGTGCCAGCAGCCAAGGGGGGAGGAACACTGAAGCTTTCTTT
CASSQGGRNTEAFF
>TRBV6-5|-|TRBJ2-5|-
TGTGCCAGCAGTTACCTCCAAAACTATCTATCAGACTTC
CASSYLQNYLSDF
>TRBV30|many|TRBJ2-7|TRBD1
TGTGCCTGGAGCCGGGACAGCTCCTACGAGCAGTACTTC
CAWSRDSSYEQYF
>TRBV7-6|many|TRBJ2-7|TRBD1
TGTGCCAGCAGCTTAGGTCTAGCGGGGACAGGGGGGGAGCAGTACTTC
CASSLGLAGTGGEQYF
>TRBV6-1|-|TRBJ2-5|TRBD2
TGTGCCAGCAGTCCTGTTCTAGCGGGGGTAGAGACCCAGTACTTC
CASSPVLAGVETQYF
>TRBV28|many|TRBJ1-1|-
TGTGCCAGCAGTTCCTCTCTCACTGAAGCTTTCTTT
CASSSSLTEAFF
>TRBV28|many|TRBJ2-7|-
TGTGCCAGCAGTCTTAACACCTACGAGCAGTACTTC
CASSLNTYEQYF
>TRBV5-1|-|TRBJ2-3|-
TGCGCCAGCAGCAAGTACCAGGGTTACGATACGCAGTATTTT
CASSKYQGYDTQYF
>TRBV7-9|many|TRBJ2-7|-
TGTGCCAGCATCCCGTCGAGGGGCTACGAGCAGTACTTC
CASIPSRGYEQYF
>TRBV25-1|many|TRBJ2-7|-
TGTGCCAGCAGTGAATTTCCGGGGGAGCAGTACTTC
CASSEFPGEQYF
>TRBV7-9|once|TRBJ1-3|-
TGTGCCAGCAGCTCCAGCTGGAACACCATATATTTT
CASSSSWNTIYF
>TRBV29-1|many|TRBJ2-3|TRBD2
TGCAGCGTTGGTAGCGGGGCCGCTAGCACAGATACGCAGTATTTT
CSVGSGAASTDTQYF
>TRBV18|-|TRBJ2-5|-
TGTGCCAGCTCACTTCTCAGGGAGGAAGAGACCCAGTACTTC
CASSLLREEETQYF
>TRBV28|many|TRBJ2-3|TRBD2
TGTGCCAGCAGTCCCCGGACTAGCGGGAGTTTAAGGACAGATACGCAGTATTTT
CASSPRTSGSLRTDTQYF
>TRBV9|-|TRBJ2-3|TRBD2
TGTGCCAGCAGCGGGACTAGCGGGAGTGATACGCAGTATTTT
CASSGTSGSDTQYF
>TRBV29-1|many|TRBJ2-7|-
TGCAGCGTTCTGACAGGAGAGAACGAGCAGTACTTC
CSVLTGENEQYF
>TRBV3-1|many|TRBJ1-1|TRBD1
TGTGCCAGCAGCCAAGCACAGGGGTTGGGCACTGAAGCTTTCTTT
CASSQAQGLGTEAFF
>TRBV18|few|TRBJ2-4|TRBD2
TGTGCCAGCTCCCCCTTTGGAGCGGGGGGAGACATTCAGTACTTC
CASSPFGAGGDIQYF
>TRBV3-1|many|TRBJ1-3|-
TGTGCCAGCAGCCGCGGGACCCGGAGCTCTGGAAACACCATATATTTT
CASSRGTRSSGNTIYF
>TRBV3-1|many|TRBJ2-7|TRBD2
TGTGCCAGCAGCCAAGAAGGGTCTGGGAGGGGCGGCGAGCAGTACTTC
CASSQEGSGRGGEQYF
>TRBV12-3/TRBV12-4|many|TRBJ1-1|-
TGTGCCAGCAGTTTAATAGCCAGGGACACTGAAGCTTTCTTT
CASSLIARDTEAFF
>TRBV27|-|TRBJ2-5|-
TGTGCCAGCAAGTCGAGGGAAGAGACCCAGTACTTC
CASKSREETQYF
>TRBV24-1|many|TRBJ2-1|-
TGTGCCACGCAGGAGTACAATGAGCAGTTCTTC
CATQEYNEQFF
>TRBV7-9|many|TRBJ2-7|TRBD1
TGTGCCAGCAGCCCCGACGGGACAGGGTTCGACGAGCAGTACTTC
CASSPDGTGFDEQYF
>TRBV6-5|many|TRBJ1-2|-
TGTGCCAGCAGTTACAGGGTTGGGTATGGCTACACCTTC
CASSYRVGYGYTF
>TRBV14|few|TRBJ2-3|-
TGTGCCAGCAGCCAAGAAATGGATACGCAGTATTTT
CASSQEMDTQYF
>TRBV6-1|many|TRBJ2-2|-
TGTGCCAGCATCATAGGGACCGGGGAGCTGTTTTTT
CASIIGTGELFF
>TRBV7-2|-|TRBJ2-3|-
TGTGCCAGCAGCCGCCCGGGGGCGGGAGCACAAAATACGCAGTATTTT
CASSRPGAGAQNTQYF
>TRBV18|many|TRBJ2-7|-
TGTGCCAGCTCCGGAGGGGTGCAGGACTACGAGCAGTACTTC
CASSGGVQDYEQYF
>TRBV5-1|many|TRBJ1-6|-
TGCGCCAGCAGCTTGGGACCGACAAATTCACCCCTCCACTTT
CASSLGPTNSPLHF
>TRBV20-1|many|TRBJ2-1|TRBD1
TGCAGTGCCTCCGGGACAGGGGCCTCCTACAATGAGCAGTTCTTC
CSASGTGASYNEQFF
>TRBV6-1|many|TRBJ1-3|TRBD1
TGTGCCAGCAGACCCGGGACAGGGTTTGGAAACACCATATATTTT
CASRPGTGFGNTIYF
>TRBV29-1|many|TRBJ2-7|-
TGCAGCGCCGGACTCTCACTGAGCTCCTACGAGCAGTACTTC
CSAGLSLSSYEQYF
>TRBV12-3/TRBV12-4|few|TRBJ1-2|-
TGTGCCAGCACCAAAAATGACTTAGGGAGGGGCTACACCTTC
CASTKNDLGRGYTF
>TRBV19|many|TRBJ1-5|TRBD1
TGTGCCAGTAGTATGGAGGGGGCGCCCCAGCATTTT
CASSMEGAPQHF
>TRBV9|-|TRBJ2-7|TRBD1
TGTGCCAGCAGCAAAGGGACAGGACTGGAGGACGAGCAGTACTTC
CASSKGTGLEDEQYF
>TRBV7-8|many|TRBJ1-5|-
TGTGCCAGCAGCGCAATGGGGGGCGCAACCCACAATCAGCCCCAGCATTTT
CASSAMGGATHNQPQHF
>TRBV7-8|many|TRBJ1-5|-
TGTGCCAGCAGCTTAGACAGGGAGGGTATTGCGGGCAATCAGCCCCAGCATTTT
CASSLDREGIAGNQPQHF
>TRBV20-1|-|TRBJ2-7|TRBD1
TGCAGTGCTAGACTCTGGGACAGGGTCTCCTACGAGCAGTACTTC
CSARLWDRVSYEQYF
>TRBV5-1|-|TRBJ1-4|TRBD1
TGCGCCAGCAGGGCCCGACAGGGAGTTAATGAAAAACTGTTTTTT
CASRARQGVNEKLFF
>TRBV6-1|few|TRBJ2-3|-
TGTGCCAGCAGTGAATTGCCCCTTGTCTCGGGGGGCCTTCTAAATGCAGATACGCAGTATTTT
CASSELPLVSGGLLNADTQYF
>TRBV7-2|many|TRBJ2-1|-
TGTGCCAGCAGCTTACCAGTTGCCAATGAGCAGTTCTTC
CASSLPVANEQFF
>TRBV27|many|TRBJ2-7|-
TGTGCCAGCAGTTTAGGGGACGGTAGGTACGAGCAGTACTTC
CASSLGDGRYEQYF
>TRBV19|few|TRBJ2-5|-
TGTGCCAGTAGTATAGAGCCCCAAGAGACCCAGTACTTC
CASSIEPQETQYF
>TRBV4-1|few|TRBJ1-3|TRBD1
TGCGCCAGCAGCCAAGGGACAGGGAACGGAAACACCATATATTTT
CASSQGTGNGNTIYF
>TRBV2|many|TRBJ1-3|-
TGTGCCAGCAGTTTACAGGGATCCTCTGGAAACACCATATATTTT
CASSLQGSSGNTIYF
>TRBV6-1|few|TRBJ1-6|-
TGTGCCAGCAGTCAAGAATCCTATAATTCACCCCTCCACTTT
CASSQESYNSPLHF
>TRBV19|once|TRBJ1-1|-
TGTGCCAGTAGTATAGCGGTTGAGGTTGGGAACACTGAAGCTTTCTTT
CASSIAVEVGNTEAFF
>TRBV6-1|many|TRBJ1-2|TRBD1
TGTGCCAGCAGTGGACAGGGAGGGCACCGGGCTGGCTACACCTTC
CASSGQGGHRAGYTF
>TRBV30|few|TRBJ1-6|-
TGTGCCTGGGTCTTGGACAGTCATAATTCACCCCTCCACTTT
CAWVLDSHNSPLHF
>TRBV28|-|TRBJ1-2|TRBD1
TGTGCCACCCAGGGGGGTCGCTTGTTCTATGGCTACACCTTC
CATQGGRLFYGYTF
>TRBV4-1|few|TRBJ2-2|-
TGCGCCAGCAGCCGGGGGACGCTGAACACCGGGGAGCTGTTTTTT
CASSRGTLNTGELFF
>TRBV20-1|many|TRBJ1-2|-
TGCAGTGCTAGAGATGCCCACGAGGGGAACGGCTACACCTTC
CSARDAHEGNGYTF
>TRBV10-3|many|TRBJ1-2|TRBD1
TGTGCCATCAGTGGGGGGACAGGACGGAAGCATAACTATGGCTACACCTTC
CAISGGTGRKHNYGYTF
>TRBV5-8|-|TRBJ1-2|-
TGTGCCAGCAGCTTGGGGGAAGGGGGTGTGGGTGGCTACACCTTC
CASSLGEGGVGGYTF